Below are 10 T cell receptor beta chains sequenced from a single sample in a study of regulatory T cells in long-lasting Graves disease. Time point in this sample: newly diagnosed GD, antithyroid drugs for less than 3 months. The TCR library was prepared using RNA isolated from PBMCs. Building the TCR beta libraries relied on iRepertoire HTBI primers, and CDR3 regions underwent Arm-PCR. TCRdb ran MiXCR on the multiplex PCR reads and lists one entry per CDR3 protein. The data show fewer than 350,000 distinct CDR3 sequences, with approximately 20% seen just once and around 37% held by the top ten. Sequenced material: peripheral blood mononuclear cells (PBMCs), taken at new diagnosis, from a patient treated with antithyroid drugs. These receptor sequences come from a female donor with Graves disease.

This clonotype was observed a few times. V is TRBV4-1 and J is TRBJ2-7; D is unresolved. The CDR3 is 17 residues long. Looked up from germline, CDR1 is MGHRA and CDR2 is YSYEKL. V was trimmed by 0 bases and J by 1 base, leaving 16 bases between them. The CDR3 protein is CASSQDSPAEISYEQYF. In nucleotides, the CDR3 is TGCGCCAGCAGCCAAGATTCTCCGGCGGAAATTTCCTACGAGCAGTACTTC.

This clonotype was seen many times. This sequence joins TRBV10-3 and TRBJ1-4, with D uncertain. The V and J ends lost 3 bases and 4 bases respectively, with 9 bases between them. This CDR3 is built from 14 residues. Germline assignment: CDR1 ENHRY and CDR2 SYGVKD. CDR3 coding DNA: TGTGCCATCAGTGACGGCAGTGATAATGAAAAACTGTTTTTT. This gives the protein CAISDGSDNEKLFF.

This chain connects TRBV6-1 to TRBJ2-3; 14 bases match TRBD2. The junction had 3 bases not matched to a gene; V was cut back by 7 bases and J by 3 bases. The CDR3 is 15 amino acids. Germline V gene sequence: CDR1 MNHNS, CDR2 SASEGT. CDR3 region: CASIGLAGGTDTQYF. The DNA for the CDR3 is TGTGCCAGCATCGGACTAGCGGGAGGAACAGATACGCAGTATTTT.

This clonotype occurred many times. V and J are TRBV18 and TRBJ2-5, with a possible D match to TRBD1 (5 bases). This CDR3 is 14 amino acids long. Germline V lookup: CDR1 KGHSH, CDR2 LQKENI. Trimming took 6 bases from V and 6 from J, leaving 17 bases between them. This CDR3 reads CASSTQGTEKTQYF. In DNA, the CDR3 is TGTGCCAGCTCGACCCAGGGAACCGAGAAGACCCAGTACTTC. The full variable domain, completed using reference TRBV18 and TRBJ2-5, is NAGVMQNPRHLVRRRGQEARLRCSPMKGHSHVYWYRQLPEEGLKFMVYLQKENIIDESGMPKERFSAEFPKEGPSILRIQQVVRGDSAAYFCASSTQGTEKTQYFGPGTRLLVL.

Concerning this clonotype itself: Germline and junction disagree at one end, which may indicate a read error. The chain is built from TRBV4-2 and TRBJ2-5; 8 bases are a match to TRBD1. This CDR3 comprises 15 residues. Germline CDR1 and CDR2: LGHNA and YNFKEQ. The CDR3 DNA is TGTGCCAGCGGCCAAGAGTCAGGGGGCACGGAGACCCAGTACTTC. Its protein is CASGQESGGTETQYF.

This clonotype was counted only a few times. The chain couples TRBV11-2 to TRBJ2-3; unclear D gene. Looked up from germline, CDR1 is SGHAT and CDR2 is FQNNGV. Between the trimmed V and J ends, which lost 1 base and 2 bases, there was a span of 10 bases. This CDR3 is 15 amino acids long. CDR3 region: CASSLALGYTDTQYF. The CDR3 bases are TGTGCCAGCAGCTTAGCCCTGGGATACACAGATACGCAGTATTTT.

This clonotype occurred many times. The V call is TRBV12-3 or TRBV12-4, the J call TRBJ2-7; D may be TRBD2 (5 bases). The CDR3 sequence is 14 residues long. V lost 2 bases to trimming and J lost 6 bases, with 14 bases between them. Written as DNA, the CDR3 is TGTGCCAGCAGTTTACCCCGGAGAGGGTCCGAGCAGTACTTC. This translates into CASSLPRRGSEQYF.

The J gene is TRBJ1-4, the V gene TRBV11-3; 9 bases map to TRBD1. With 0 bases clipped from V and 8 bases from J, the junction kept 7 bases outside the gene matches. This CDR3 spans 16 amino acids. From germline, CDR1 is SGHNT and CDR2 YENEEA. In DNA, the CDR3 is TGTGCCAGCAGCTTAGATTCGGGACAGGGAGAGGAAAAACTGTTTTTT. This translates into CASSLDSGQGEEKLFF.

The gene calls are TRBV28 and TRBJ2-7; perhaps D is TRBD1 or TRBD2 (5 bases each). The CDR3 length is 15 residues. The germline V gene has CDR1 MDHEN and CDR2 SYDVKM. The V and J ends lost 8 bases and 3 bases respectively, with 20 bases between them. For the CDR3, the DNA is TGTGCCAGCTTCGGGCTCGACAGTGGAGGCTACGAGCAGTACTTC. Its translation is CASFGLDSGGYEQYF. Full variable domain (missing parts from reference TRBV28 and TRBJ2-7): DVKVTQSSRYLVKRTGEKVFLECVQDMDHENMFWYRQDPGLGLRLIYFSYDVKMKEKGDIPEGYSVSREKKERFSLILESASTNQTSMYLCASFGLDSGGYEQYFGPGTRLTVT.

A word on this clonotype: This CDR3 is missing its conserved last phenylalanine or tryptophan, likely due to a read error. The V call is TRBV5-1, the J call TRBJ1-1; D unclear. The CDR3 spans 15 residues. Germline V gene sequence: CDR1 SGHRS, CDR2 YFSETQ. Trimming stripped 1 base from V and 3 bases from J, with 13 bases between. CDR3 residues: CASSLQLRVDTEAFS. DNA for the CDR3: TGCGCCAGCAGCTTGCAGCTCCGGGTGGACACTGAAGCTTTCTCT.